Below are 15 T cell receptor beta chains sequenced from a single sample in a study of blood T cell repertoires in COVID-19. Method: immunoSEQ multiplex PCR; TCRdb's copy keeps in-frame clones and lacks some. The repertoire holds about 400,000 clones, around 90% seen once, with around 2.1% in the top ten. What was sequenced was PBMCs or T cells enriched from blood (not recorded which). These receptor sequences come from a woman aged 35 to 49 with acute COVID-19.

The J gene is TRBJ2-5, the V gene TRBV25-1, with 10 bases that match TRBD2. Unmatched junction bases numbered 4, after V lost 4 bases and J lost 2 bases. Per germline, CDR1 MGHDK and CDR2 SYGVNS. This CDR3 has 15 amino acids. The CDR3 nucleotides are TGTGCCAGCAGTGCTAGCGGGGGTCCTCAAGAGACCCAGTACTTC. Protein sequence: CASSASGGPQETQYF.

The sample holds one count of this clone. The chain is built from TRBV19 and TRBJ1-1, with D possibly being TRBD1 (6 bases). The CDR3 runs 15 residues. Per germline, CDR1 LNHDA and CDR2 SQIVND (reference sequence). Trimming cost V 1 base and J 1 base, with 10 bases left between them. DNA for the CDR3: TGTGCCAGTAGTATAGCAAAACAGGGGAACACTGAAGCTTTCTTT. Its translation: CASSIAKQGNTEAFF. The full variable domain, with the rest looked up from reference TRBV19 and TRBJ1-1, is DGGITQSPKYLFRKEGQNVTLSCEQNLNHDAMYWYRQDPGQGLRLIYYSQIVNDFQKGDIAEGYSVSREKKESFPLTVTSAQKNPTAFYLCASSIAKQGNTEAFFGQGTRLTVV.

The rearrangement joins TRBV5-4 to TRBJ2-7, with a weak D call TRBD2 (5 bases). The CDR3 runs 14 residues. Per the germline V gene, CDR1 is SGHNT and CDR2 is YYREEE (reference sequence). The ends were cut back, 4 bases at V and 2 bases at J, with 13 bases in the middle. In nucleotides, the CDR3 is TGTGCCAGCAGCCGTACCGGGGAAACCTACGAGCAGTACTTC. Translated: CASSRTGETYEQYF.

CDR3 sequence reads: CASSQRGGHSYGYTF. The CDR3 DNA reads as TGTGCCAGCAGTCAGAGAGGGGGACATTCCTATGGCTACACCTTC. V usage is TRBV6-5 and J usage is TRBJ1-2, with TRBD1 as a possible D gene (6 bases). The CDR3 has 15 residues. Germline V gene data show CDR1 as MNHEY and CDR2 as SVGAGI. Trimming removed 5 bases from V and 4 bases from J, with 17 bases in between.

This chain joins TRBV5-1 and TRBJ2-2, with 13 bases fitting TRBD2. Germline-derived CDR1 and CDR2 are SGHRS and YFSETQ. CDR3 length: 17 amino acids. Trimming removed 0 bases from V and 6 bases from J; junction bases left unmatched: 5. Here the CDR3 reads CASSLAGGLAGSGELFF. The CDR3 nucleotides are TGCGCCAGCAGCTTGGCCGGGGGACTAGCGGGGTCCGGGGAGCTGTTTTTT.

This chain joins TRBV9 and TRBJ2-1; 7 bases agree with TRBD1. The germline V gene encodes CDR1 SGDLS and CDR2 YYNGEE. The CDR3 totals 15 residues. J lost 2 bases, V lost 4 bases, and 6 bases had no gene match. The CDR3 DNA sequence: TGTGCCAGCAGCCCGAGGGGACAGACCTACAATGAGCAGTTCTTC. This gives the protein CASSPRGQTYNEQFF.

J is TRBJ2-7 and V is TRBV6-5; 8 bases are shared with TRBD2. The V and J ends lost 4 bases and 4 bases, in that order; junction bases with no gene match: 9. This CDR3 comprises 15 residues. CDR1 is MNHEY and CDR2 is SVGAGI in the germline V gene. The CDR3 nucleotides are TGTGCCAGCAGTTTTAGCGGGGACCTCGGTTACGAGCAGTACTTC. Its translation: CASSFSGDLGYEQYF.

This clone is a singleton in its sample. The chain is built from TRBV14 and TRBJ1-2; D unclear. CDR3 length: 15 residues. Trimming pared 4 bases from V and 0 bases from J, leaving 12 bases between. Germline V gives CDR1 SGHDN, CDR2 FVKESK. Here the CDR3 DNA reads TGTGCCAGCAGCCTATCGGGAGGAGCTAACTATGGCTACACCTTC. This translates into CASSLSGGANYGYTF.

This clone appeared a few times. This specimen includes other DNA sequences encoding the same CDR3. This chain uses TRBV5-1 with TRBJ1-6, with D unclear. CDR3 length equals 14 residues. Trimming took off 0 bases at V and 9 bases at J, with 10 bases between the two ends. CDR1 and CDR2 from the germline V gene are SGHRS and YFSETQ. DNA for the CDR3: TGCGCCAGCAGCTTGGAAGGGCGGGGTTCACCCCTCCACTTT. Translated, it gives CASSLEGRGSPLHF.

The rearrangement links TRBV11-2 to TRBJ2-5; D is unresolved. The germline CDR1 and CDR2 sequences are SGHAT and FQNNGV. The CDR3 runs to 12 residues. Trimming took off 3 bases at V and 5 bases at J, with 7 bases between the two ends. The CDR3 DNA is TGTGCCAGCAGCTTTTTCCGGGAGACCCAGTACTTC. It yields the protein CASSFFRETQYF.

The rearrangement joins TRBV19 to TRBJ2-5; D is possibly TRBD1 (5 bases). V was shortened by 4 bases and J by 4 bases, with 10 bases between the two germline ends. CDR3 length: 13 amino acids. Looked up from germline, CDR1 is LNHDA and CDR2 is SQIVND (reference sequence). Here the CDR3 DNA reads TGTGCCAGTAGTAGTACAAGGGGAGAGACCCAGTACTTC. It encodes CASSSTRGETQYF.

With respect to this clone: Other nucleotide sequences in the sample specify the same CDR3. The chain is built from TRBV5-1 and TRBJ2-5; D gene ambiguous. The CDR3 is made up of 13 amino acids. The germline gives CDR1 SGHRS, CDR2 YFSETQ. Trimming removed 0 bases at V and 4 bases at J, with 7 bases between. The CDR3 loop reads CASSLAGGETQYF. DNA for the CDR3: TGCGCCAGCAGCTTGGCCGGTGGAGAGACCCAGTACTTC.

The V call is TRBV5-1, the J call TRBJ2-7; tentatively, D is TRBD1 (5 bases). V shed 0 bases and J shed 0 bases, with 10 bases lying between them. The length of the CDR3 is 15 residues. Germline V gene sequence: CDR1 SGHRS, CDR2 YFSETQ. CDR3 amino acids: CASSLGGSSSYEQYF. CDR3 DNA: TGCGCCAGCAGCTTGGGGGGCAGCAGCTCCTACGAGCAGTACTTC.

The chain has TRBV27 and TRBJ2-7; possible D gene TRBD2, 6 bases. V was trimmed by 5 bases and J by 0 bases, leaving 14 bases between them. CDR1 is MNHEY, CDR2 SMNVEV, per germline (reference sequence). CDR3 size: 15 residues. The CDR3 DNA reads TGTGCCAGCAGTCACGGGGGTTTAAGCTCCTACGAGCAGTACTTC. The encoded protein is CASSHGGLSSYEQYF.

The chain uses TRBV9 and TRBJ1-2, with 8 bases fitting TRBD1. Unmatched junction bases numbered 4, after V lost 0 bases and J lost 3 bases. Germline CDR1 is SGDLS and CDR2 is YYNGEE. The CDR3 has 15 amino acids. The CDR3 DNA reads as TGTGCCAGCAGCGTAGATCCAGGGGGCGACTATGGCTACACCTTC. This translates into CASSVDPGGDYGYTF.